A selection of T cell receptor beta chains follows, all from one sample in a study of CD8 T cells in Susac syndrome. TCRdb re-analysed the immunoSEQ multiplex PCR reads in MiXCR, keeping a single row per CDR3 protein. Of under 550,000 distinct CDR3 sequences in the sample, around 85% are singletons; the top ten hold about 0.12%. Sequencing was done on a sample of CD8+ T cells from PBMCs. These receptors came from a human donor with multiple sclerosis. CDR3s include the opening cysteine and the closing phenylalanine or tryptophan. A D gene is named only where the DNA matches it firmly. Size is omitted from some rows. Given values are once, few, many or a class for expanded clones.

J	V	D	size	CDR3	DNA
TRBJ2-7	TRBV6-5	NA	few	CASSYRPGRGYEQYF	TGTGCCAGCAGTTATCGGCCAGGGCGTGGGTACGAGCAGTACTTC
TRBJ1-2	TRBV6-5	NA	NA	CASSYSLGRIDFNYGYTF	TGTGCCAGCAGTTACTCGTTGGGACGGATCGATTTTAACTATGGCTACACCTTC
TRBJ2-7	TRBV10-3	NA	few	CAIRDLRENEQYF	TGTGCCATCAGGGACCTTAGGGAAAACGAGCAGTACTTC
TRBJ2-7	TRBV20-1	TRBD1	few	CSADDRGKSYEQYF	TGCAGTGCTGATGACAGGGGGAAGTCCTACGAGCAGTACTTC
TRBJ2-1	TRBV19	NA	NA	CASTPNPTGYNEQFF	TGTGCCAGTACCCCCAATCCGACAGGATACAATGAGCAGTTCTTC
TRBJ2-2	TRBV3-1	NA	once	CASSQAADTGELFF	TGTGCCAGCAGCCAAGCAGCCGACACCGGGGAGCTGTTTTTT
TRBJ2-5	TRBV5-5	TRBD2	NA	CASSLSPPGGGSLETQYF	TGTGCCAGCAGCTTAAGTCCCCCGGGAGGGGGATCATTGGAGACCCAGTACTTC
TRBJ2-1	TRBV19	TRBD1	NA	CASSTGTGVDEQFF	TGTGCCAGTAGTACCGGGACAGGGGTAGATGAGCAGTTCTTC
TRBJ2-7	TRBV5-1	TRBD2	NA	CASSLWPGREIEQYF	TGCGCCAGCAGCTTGTGGCCAGGGAGGGAGATTGAGCAGTACTTC
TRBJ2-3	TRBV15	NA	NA	CATSSWGASSTDTQYF	TGTGCCACCAGCAGCTGGGGGGCCTCTAGCACAGATACGCAGTATTTT
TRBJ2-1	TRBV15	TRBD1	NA	CATLDRGRYNEQFF	TGTGCCACTTTGGACAGGGGGCGTTACAATGAGCAGTTCTTC
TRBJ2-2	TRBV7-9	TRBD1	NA	CASSSTPGQGDTGELFF	TGTGCCAGCAGCTCTACGCCGGGACAGGGGGACACCGGGGAGCTGTTTTTT
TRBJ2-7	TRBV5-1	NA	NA	CASSLTGSEYEQYF	TGCGCCAGCAGCTTAACCGGGAGTGAGTACGAGCAGTACTTC
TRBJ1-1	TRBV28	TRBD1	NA	CASRIGTGSTEAFF	TGTGCCAGCAGAATAGGGACAGGGAGCACTGAAGCTTTCTTT
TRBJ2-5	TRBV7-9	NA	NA	CASSWDGSLETQYF	TGTGCCAGCAGCTGGGACGGGAGCCTGGAGACCCAGTACTTC
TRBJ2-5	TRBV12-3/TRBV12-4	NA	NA	CASSHPGGRDSETQYF	TGTGCCAGCAGTCACCCGGGGGGCAGAGACTCAGAGACCCAGTACTTC
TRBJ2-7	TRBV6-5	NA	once	CASSYRASLLYEQYF	TGTGCCAGCAGTTACAGGGCCAGTCTACTCTACGAGCAGTACTTC
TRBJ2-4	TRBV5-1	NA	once	CASSQVGTGQNIQYF	TGCGCCAGCAGCCAGGTTGGGACGGGCCAAAACATTCAGTACTTC
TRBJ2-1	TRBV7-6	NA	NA	CASSLESMTPEQFF	TGTGCCAGCAGCTTAGAGTCAATGACACCTGAGCAGTTCTTC
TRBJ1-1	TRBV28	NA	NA	CASSSERGTEAFF	TGTGCCAGCAGTTCAGAGAGGGGCACTGAAGCTTTCTTT
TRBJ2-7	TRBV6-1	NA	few	CATLVHPHANSYEQYF	TGTGCCACCCTGGTGCACCCACATGCGAACTCCTACGAGCAGTACTTC
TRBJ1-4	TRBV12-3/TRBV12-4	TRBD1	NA	CASSSISGTGGANEKLFF	TGTGCCAGCAGTTCAATCTCCGGGACAGGGGGCGCCAATGAAAAACTGTTTTTT
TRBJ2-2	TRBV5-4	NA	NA	CASSFIGADGELFF	TGTGCCAGCAGCTTTATTGGGGCGGACGGGGAGCTGTTTTTT